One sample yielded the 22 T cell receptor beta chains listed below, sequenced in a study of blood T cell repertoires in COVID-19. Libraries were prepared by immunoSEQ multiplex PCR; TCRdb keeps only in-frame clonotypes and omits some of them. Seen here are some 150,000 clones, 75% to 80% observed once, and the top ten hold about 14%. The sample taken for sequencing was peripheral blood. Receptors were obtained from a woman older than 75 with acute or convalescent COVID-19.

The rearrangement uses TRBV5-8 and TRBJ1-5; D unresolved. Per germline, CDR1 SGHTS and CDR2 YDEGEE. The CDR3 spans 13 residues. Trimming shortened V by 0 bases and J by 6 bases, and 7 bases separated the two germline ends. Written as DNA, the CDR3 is TGTGCCAGCAGCTTGGCCACAACTCAGCCCCAGCATTTT. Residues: CASSLATTQPQHF.

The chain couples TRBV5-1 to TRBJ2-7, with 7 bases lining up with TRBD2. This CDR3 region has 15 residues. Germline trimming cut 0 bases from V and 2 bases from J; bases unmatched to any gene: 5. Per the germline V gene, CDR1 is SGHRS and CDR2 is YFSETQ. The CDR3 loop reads CASSLVAGVTYEQYF. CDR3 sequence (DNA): TGCGCCAGCAGCTTGGTGGCGGGAGTAACCTACGAGCAGTACTTC.

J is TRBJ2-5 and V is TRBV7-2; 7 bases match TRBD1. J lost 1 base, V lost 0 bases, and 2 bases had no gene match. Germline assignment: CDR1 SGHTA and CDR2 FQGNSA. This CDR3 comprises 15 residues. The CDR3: CASSLARTGQETQYF. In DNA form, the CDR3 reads TGTGCCAGCAGCTTAGCGAGGACAGGCCAAGAGACCCAGTACTTC.

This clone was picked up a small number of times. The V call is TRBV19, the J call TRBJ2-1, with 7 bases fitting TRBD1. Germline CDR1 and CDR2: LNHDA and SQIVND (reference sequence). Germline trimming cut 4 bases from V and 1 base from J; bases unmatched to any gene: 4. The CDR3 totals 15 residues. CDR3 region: CASSRQGGSYNEQFF. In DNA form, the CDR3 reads TGTGCCAGTAGTAGACAGGGTGGGTCCTACAATGAGCAGTTCTTC.

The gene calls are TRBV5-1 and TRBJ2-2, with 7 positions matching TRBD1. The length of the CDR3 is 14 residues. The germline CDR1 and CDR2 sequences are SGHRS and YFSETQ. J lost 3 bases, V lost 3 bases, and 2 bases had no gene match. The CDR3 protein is CASSYTGDTGELFF. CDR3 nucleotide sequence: TGCGCCAGCAGCTACACAGGGGACACCGGGGAGCTGTTTTTT.

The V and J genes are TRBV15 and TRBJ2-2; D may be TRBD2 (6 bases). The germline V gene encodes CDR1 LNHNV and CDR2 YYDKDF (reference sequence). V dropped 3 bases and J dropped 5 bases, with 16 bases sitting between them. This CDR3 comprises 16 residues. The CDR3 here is CATSRGGGSWTGELFF. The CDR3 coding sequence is TGTGCCACCAGCAGGGGTGGGGGGTCGTGGACCGGGGAGCTGTTTTTT.

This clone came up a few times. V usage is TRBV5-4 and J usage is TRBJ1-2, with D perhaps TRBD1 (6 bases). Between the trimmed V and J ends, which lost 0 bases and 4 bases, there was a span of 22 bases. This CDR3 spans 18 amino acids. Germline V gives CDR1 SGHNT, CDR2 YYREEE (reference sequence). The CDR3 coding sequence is TGTGCCAGCAGCTTGGGAGACAGGCAGGTTGCCGCCCTCTATGGCTACACCTTC. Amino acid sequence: CASSLGDRQVAALYGYTF.

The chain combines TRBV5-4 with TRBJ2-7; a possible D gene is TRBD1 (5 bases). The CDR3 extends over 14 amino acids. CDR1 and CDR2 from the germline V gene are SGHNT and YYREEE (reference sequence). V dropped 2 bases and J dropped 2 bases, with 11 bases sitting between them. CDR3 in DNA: TGTGCCAGCAGCTTAGATACAGGAGCCTACGAGCAGTACTTC. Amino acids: CASSLDTGAYEQYF.

DNA for the CDR3: TGTGCCAGCAGCGGGCGGACAGGGGGCGCCCCGGGCTATGGCTACACCTTC. Translating gives CASSGRTGGAPGYGYTF. The chain employs TRBV9 and TRBJ1-2; 11 nucleotides agree with TRBD1. The germline gives CDR1 SGDLS, CDR2 YYNGEE. Germline trimming cut 3 bases from V and 4 bases from J; bases unmatched to any gene: 11. The CDR3 has 17 residues.

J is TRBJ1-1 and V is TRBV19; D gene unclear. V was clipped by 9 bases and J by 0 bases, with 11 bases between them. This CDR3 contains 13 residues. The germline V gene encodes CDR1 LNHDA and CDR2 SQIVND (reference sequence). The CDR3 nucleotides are TGTGCCAGCGCGACACTTTTGAACACTGAAGCTTTCTTT. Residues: CASATLLNTEAFF.

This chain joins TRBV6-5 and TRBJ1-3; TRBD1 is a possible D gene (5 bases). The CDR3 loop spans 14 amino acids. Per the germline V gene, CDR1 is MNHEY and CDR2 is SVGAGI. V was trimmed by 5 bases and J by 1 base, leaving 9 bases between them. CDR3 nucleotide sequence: TGTGCCAGCAGTCGACAGAAATCTGGAAACACCATATATTTT. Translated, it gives CASSRQKSGNTIYF.

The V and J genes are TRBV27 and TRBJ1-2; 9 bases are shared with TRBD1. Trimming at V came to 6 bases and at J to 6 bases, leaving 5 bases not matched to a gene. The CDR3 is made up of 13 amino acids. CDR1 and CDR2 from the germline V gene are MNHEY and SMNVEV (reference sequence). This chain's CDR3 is CASSFTGGNGYTF. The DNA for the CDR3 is TGTGCCAGCAGCTTCACAGGGGGCAATGGCTACACCTTC.

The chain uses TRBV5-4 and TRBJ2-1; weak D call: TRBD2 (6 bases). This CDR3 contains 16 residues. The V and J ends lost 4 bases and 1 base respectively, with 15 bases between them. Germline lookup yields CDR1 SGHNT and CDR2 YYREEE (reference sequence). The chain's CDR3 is CASSLPGGVSYNEQFF. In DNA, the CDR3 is TGTGCCAGCAGCCTCCCCGGCGGGGTATCCTACAATGAGCAGTTCTTC.

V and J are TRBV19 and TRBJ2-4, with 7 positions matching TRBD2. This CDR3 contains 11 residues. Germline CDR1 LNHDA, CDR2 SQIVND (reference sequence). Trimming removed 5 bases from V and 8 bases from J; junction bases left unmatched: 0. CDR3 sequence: CASSGRDIQYF. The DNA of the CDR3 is TGTGCCAGTAGTGGGAGGGACATTCAGTACTTC. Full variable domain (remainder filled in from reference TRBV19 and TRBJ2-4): DGGITQSPKYLFRKEGQNVTLSCEQNLNHDAMYWYRQDPGQGLRLIYYSQIVNDFQKGDIAEGYSVSREKKESFPLTVTSAQKNPTAFYLCASSGRDIQYFGAGTRLSVL.

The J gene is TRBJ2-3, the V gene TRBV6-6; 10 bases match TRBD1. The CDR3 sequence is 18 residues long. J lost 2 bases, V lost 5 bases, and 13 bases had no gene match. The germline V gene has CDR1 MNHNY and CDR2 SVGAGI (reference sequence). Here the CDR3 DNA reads TGTGCCAGCAGTCCCCGACAGGGGGCTACTAGCGCCACAGATACGCAGTATTTT. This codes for CASSPRQGATSATDTQYF.

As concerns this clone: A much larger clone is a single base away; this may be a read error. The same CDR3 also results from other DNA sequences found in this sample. CDR3 in amino acids: CASSLSRGGYTF. In nucleotides, the CDR3 is TGTGCCAGCAGTTTATCCCGGGGGGGCTACACCTTT. This chain uses TRBV12-3 or TRBV12-4 with TRBJ1-2; a possible D gene is TRBD1 (6 bases). This CDR3 region has 12 residues.

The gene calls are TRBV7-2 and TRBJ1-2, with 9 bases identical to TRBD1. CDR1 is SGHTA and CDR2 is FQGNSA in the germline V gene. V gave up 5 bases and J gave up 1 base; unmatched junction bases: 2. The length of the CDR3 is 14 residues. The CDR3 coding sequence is TGTGCCAGCAGCCGGGGACAGGGTAACTATGGCTACACCTTC. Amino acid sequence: CASSRGQGNYGYTF.

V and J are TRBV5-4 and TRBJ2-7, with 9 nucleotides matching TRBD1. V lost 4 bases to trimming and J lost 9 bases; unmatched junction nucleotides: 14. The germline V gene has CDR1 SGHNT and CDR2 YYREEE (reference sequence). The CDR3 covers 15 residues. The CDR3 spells CASSPGRTGAIWQYF. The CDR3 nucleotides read TGTGCCAGCAGCCCGGGGCGGACAGGGGCGATTTGGCAGTACTTC.

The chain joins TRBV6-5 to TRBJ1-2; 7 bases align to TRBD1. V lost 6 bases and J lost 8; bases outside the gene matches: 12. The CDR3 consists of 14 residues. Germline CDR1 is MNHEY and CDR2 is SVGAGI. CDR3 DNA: TGTGCCAGCAGCCCGGGGACAGTGGAGGGAGGCTACACCTTC. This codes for CASSPGTVEGGYTF.

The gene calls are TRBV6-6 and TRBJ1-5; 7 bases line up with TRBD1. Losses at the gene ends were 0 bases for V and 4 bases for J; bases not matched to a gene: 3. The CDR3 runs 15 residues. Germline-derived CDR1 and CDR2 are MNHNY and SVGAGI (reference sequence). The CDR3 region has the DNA TGTGCCAGCAGTTACTCAGACAGGGAGAATCAGCCCCAGCATTTT. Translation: CASSYSDRENQPQHF.

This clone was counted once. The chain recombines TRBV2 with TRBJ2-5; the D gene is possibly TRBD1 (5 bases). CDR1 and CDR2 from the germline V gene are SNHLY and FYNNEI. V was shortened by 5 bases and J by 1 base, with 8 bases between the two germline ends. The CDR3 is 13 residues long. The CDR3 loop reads CASSLDIQETQYF. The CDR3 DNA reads TGTGCCAGCAGTTTGGACATCCAAGAGACCCAGTACTTC.

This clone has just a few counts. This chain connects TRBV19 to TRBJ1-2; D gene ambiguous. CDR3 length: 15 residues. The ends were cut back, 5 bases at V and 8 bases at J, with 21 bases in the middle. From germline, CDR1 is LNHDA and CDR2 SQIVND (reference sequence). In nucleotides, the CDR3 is TGTGCCAGTAGTCCTCGTGACGGGTGGTTTGACGGCTACACCTTC. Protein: CASSPRDGWFDGYTF.